The 18 T cell receptor beta chains below were found in one sample sequenced in a study of blood T cell repertoires in COVID-19. The table came from immunoSEQ multiplex PCR; TCRdb's copy has only in-frame clones and leaves some out. In the table there are around 100,000 clones, approximately 88% of which are singletons. Sequencing was done on a sample of peripheral blood. The receptors stem from a human donor in a cohort sampled during active COVID-19.

This chain connects TRBV7-3 to TRBJ1-5; D gene ambiguous. V was clipped by 4 bases and J by 5 bases, with 6 bases between them. This CDR3 spans 12 amino acids. CDR1 and CDR2 (germline): SGHTA, FQGTGA. The CDR3 DNA sequence: TGTGCCAGCAGCTCCGGGGATCAGCCCCAGCATTTT. It specifies CASSSGDQPQHF.

This chain links TRBV5-1 with TRBJ2-5; TRBD1 might be the D (6 bases). The CDR3 is 14 amino acids. Trimming removed 4 bases at V and 3 bases at J, with 13 bases between. Germline lookup yields CDR1 SGHRS and CDR2 YFSETQ. This CDR3 is CASSPGTYEETQYF. In nucleotides, the CDR3 is TGCGCCAGCAGCCCCGGGACATACGAAGAGACCCAGTACTTC.

The chain links TRBV5-4 to TRBJ1-5; D is possibly TRBD1 (6 bases). This CDR3 has 15 amino acids. Germline V CDR1 and CDR2: SGHNT, YYREEE (reference sequence). Trimming cost V 4 bases and J 4 bases, with 15 bases left between them. In DNA form, the CDR3 reads TGTGCCAGCAGCCACACTCCTACAGGGAATCAGCCCCAGCATTTT. Translated: CASSHTPTGNQPQHF.

The V call is TRBV24-1, the J call TRBJ2-1; 7 positions agree with TRBD2. The germline gives CDR1 KGHDR, CDR2 SFDVKD. CDR3 length: 17 residues. The V gene end was trimmed by 5 bases and the J gene end by 9 bases; junction bases not matched to a gene: 18. The CDR3 here is CATSAPSSGTTSGEQFF. CDR3 in DNA: TGTGCCACCAGTGCCCCTTCCTCCGGGACTACATCCGGTGAGCAGTTCTTC.

The chain is built from TRBV27 and TRBJ1-3, with D perhaps TRBD1 (5 bases). The germline gives CDR1 MNHEY, CDR2 SMNVEV (reference sequence). CDR3 length: 17 amino acids. The V and J ends lost 4 bases and 4 bases respectively, with 20 bases between them. The CDR3 coding sequence is TGTGCCAGCAGTTCCCTTGGGGGAGGAAAAAGGGGAAACACCATATATTTT. Encoded protein: CASSSLGGGKRGNTIYF.

V and J are TRBV10-1 and TRBJ1-1; a possible D gene is TRBD1 (5 bases). V was trimmed by 0 bases and J by 4 bases, leaving 18 bases between them. CDR1 is WNHNN, CDR2 SYGVQD, per germline (reference sequence). CDR3 size: 17 residues. The CDR3 coding sequence is TGCGCCAGCAGTGAGTCGTTGGGGGTCGGGGGAGGCACTGAAGCTTTCTTT. It encodes CASSESLGVGGGTEAFF.

The chain uses TRBV7-3 and TRBJ1-2; 10 bases agree with TRBD1. The CDR3 is 13 amino acids. Losses at the gene ends were 5 bases for V and 8 bases for J; bases not matched to a gene: 5. CDR1 is SGHTA, CDR2 FQGTGA, per germline. The CDR3 DNA follows: TGTGCCAGCAGCCGACAGGGGGCGGGAGGCTACACCTTC. Translating gives CASSRQGAGGYTF.

The chain uses TRBV19 and TRBJ2-3; D is uncertain. V was pared by 5 bases and J by 6 bases, with 6 bases between. Looked up from germline, CDR1 is LNHDA and CDR2 is SQIVND (reference sequence). The CDR3 has 11 amino acids. CDR3 in DNA: TGTGCCAGTAGTGCCCAGGATACGCAGTATTTT. This codes for CASSAQDTQYF.

The chain employs TRBV7-9 and TRBJ2-6; 10 bases agree with TRBD1. The germline V gene encodes CDR1 SEHNR and CDR2 FQNEAQ (reference sequence). V was pared by 1 base and J by 0 bases, with 0 bases of the junction left unmatched. CDR3 length: 17 residues. For the CDR3, the DNA is TGTGCCAGCAGCTTAGGGACAGGGGGCTCTGGGGCCAACGTCCTGACTTTC. It translates to CASSLGTGGSGANVLTF.

The chain joins TRBV19 to TRBJ1-5; a weak D match, TRBD1 (5 bases). CDR1 and CDR2 (germline): LNHDA, SQIVND (reference sequence). Trimming took off 5 bases at V and 3 bases at J, with 11 bases between the two ends. This CDR3 contains 14 residues. CDR3 residues: CASSLRQTNQPQHF. In DNA form, the CDR3 reads TGTGCCAGTAGTCTTAGACAGACCAATCAGCCCCAGCATTTT.

The chain carries TRBV5-1 and TRBJ2-7; 9 nucleotides align to TRBD2. The CDR3 is made up of 15 amino acids. Germline CDR1 and CDR2: SGHRS and YFSETQ. The trim removed 2 bases at V and 7 bases at J, leaving 10 bases unmatched. CDR3 DNA sequence: TGCGCCAGCAGCTTCGGTGTGCGGGGGGGCCTTGAGCAGTACTTC. It codes for CASSFGVRGGLEQYF.

The gene calls are TRBV3-1 (or the pseudogene TRBV3-2) and TRBJ2-3; 14 bases fit TRBD2. V shed 5 bases and J 6 bases; nucleotides not matched to a gene: 1. Germline CDR1 and CDR2: LGHDT and YNNKEL (reference sequence). CDR3 size: 14 residues. Here the CDR3 DNA reads TGTGCCAGCAGCTGGACTAGCGGGGGGGATACGCAGTATTTT. It encodes CASSWTSGGDTQYF.

The V call is TRBV4-2, the J call TRBJ2-1; D is ambiguous. V lost 0 bases and J 9 bases, leaving 6 bases between the germline ends. CDR3 length equals 12 residues. Germline loops: CDR1 LGHNA, CDR2 YNFKEQ. CDR3 amino acids: CASSQDNGEQFF. Here the CDR3 DNA reads TGTGCCAGCAGCCAAGACAACGGTGAGCAGTTCTTC.

This rearrangement joins TRBV5-4 to TRBJ2-3; perhaps TRBD2 as D (6 bases). Trimming pared 4 bases from V and 4 bases from J, leaving 10 bases between. CDR1 and CDR2 (germline): SGHNT, YYREEE (reference sequence). The CDR3 covers 13 residues. The DNA of the CDR3 is TGTGCCAGCAGCGCACGGGACTCAGATACGCAGTATTTT. Amino acids: CASSARDSDTQYF.

The chain uses TRBV5-5 and TRBJ1-2, with D maybe TRBD1 (6 bases). V lost 4 bases and J 8 bases, leaving 15 bases between the germline ends. Germline V gene sequence: CDR1 SGHKS, CDR2 YYEKEE (reference sequence). This CDR3 is 13 amino acids long. CDR3 in amino acids: CASSTGGQRGYTF. CDR3 DNA: TGTGCCAGCAGCACCGGGGGGCAGAGAGGCTACACCTTC.

The chain is built from TRBV7-3 and TRBJ2-3; 8 bases map to TRBD2. CDR1 is SGHTA and CDR2 is FQGTGA in the germline V gene. The CDR3 sequence is 15 residues long. The V gene end was trimmed by 5 bases and the J gene end by 3 bases; junction bases not matched to a gene: 7. The CDR3 coding sequence is TGTGCCAGCAGCCCGGCGGCGGGGGGTACAGATACGCAGTATTTT. Its protein product is CASSPAAGGTDTQYF.

V gene TRBV20-1 combines with J gene TRBJ2-7, with D possibly matching TRBD1 (6 bases). The CDR3 totals 14 residues. V was cut by 3 bases and J by 5 bases, with 17 bases left in between. In germline, CDR1 is DFQATT, CDR2 SNEGSKA (reference sequence). In nucleotides, the CDR3 is TGCAGTGCTAGTTTGACAGGCCCTGGTAACGAGCAGTACTTC. Amino acid sequence: CSASLTGPGNEQYF.

V and J are TRBV6-5 and TRBJ1-2; no definite D call. The V gene lost 2 bases and the J gene lost 10 bases, with 20 bases spanning the gap. This CDR3 comprises 15 residues. Germline V gives CDR1 MNHEY, CDR2 SVGAGI. The CDR3 protein is CASSYIGEVNRFYTF. DNA of the CDR3: TGTGCCAGCAGTTACATCGGTGAGGTCAATCGCTTCTACACCTTC.